A selection of T cell receptor beta chains follows, all from one sample in a study of blood T cell repertoires in COVID-19. The data were produced by immunoSEQ multiplex PCR, yet TCRdb's version contains in-frame clones alone and is incomplete. The table records 200,000 to 250,000 clones, approximately 90% of them present only once. The source material was PBMCs or T cells enriched from blood (not recorded which). The source is a woman aged 40 to 49 with acute COVID-19. The CDR3 runs from the conserved cysteine through the conserved F or W. The order of the fields is D gene, J gene, V gene, clone size, CDR3 DNA, CDR3 protein. D genes are given only for firm matches. Not all rows give a size; the values are once, few, many and, for expanded clones, a class.

d_gene: TRBD1
j_gene: TRBJ1-2
v_gene: TRBV5-1
abundance: once
CDR3nt: TGCGCCAGCAGCTTGACAGGGGGGAACTATGGCTACACCTTC
CDR3aa: CASSLTGGNYGYTF

d_gene: TRBD1
j_gene: TRBJ1-4
v_gene: TRBV7-6
abundance: -
CDR3nt: TGTGCCAGCAGCCTCCGCCCTCGGGCAGGGGGCCCAACTAATGAAAAACTGTTTTTT
CDR3aa: CASSLRPRAGGPTNEKLFF

d_gene: -
j_gene: TRBJ2-1
v_gene: TRBV27
abundance: -
CDR3nt: TGTGCCAGCAGTTTATCCCCCAGGCAGGGGTGGCCCTACAATGAGCAGTTCTTC
CDR3aa: CASSLSPRQGWPYNEQFF

d_gene: TRBD1
j_gene: TRBJ1-6
v_gene: TRBV9
abundance: -
CDR3nt: TGTGCCAGCAGCTCGCTGACGACAGGGCCCACCCTCCACTTT
CDR3aa: CASSSLTTGPTLHF

d_gene: -
j_gene: TRBJ2-1
v_gene: TRBV11-2
abundance: -
CDR3nt: TGTGCCAGCAGCTTAGGCGCAAGCTCCTACAATGAGCAGTTCTTC
CDR3aa: CASSLGASSYNEQFF

d_gene: -
j_gene: TRBJ1-2
v_gene: TRBV30
abundance: -
CDR3nt: TGTGCCTGGAGTTTCTCTAACTATGGCTACACCTTC
CDR3aa: CAWSFSNYGYTF

d_gene: -
j_gene: TRBJ1-4
v_gene: TRBV5-1
abundance: -
CDR3nt: TGCGCCAGCAGCTTGGTGCCGGGGATAACTGAAAAACTGTTTTTT
CDR3aa: CASSLVPGITEKLFF

d_gene: TRBD2
j_gene: TRBJ2-5
v_gene: TRBV9
abundance: -
CDR3nt: TGTGCCAGCAGCCCCGGGGGGAAAGAGACCCAGTACTTC
CDR3aa: CASSPGGKETQYF

d_gene: -
j_gene: TRBJ1-5
v_gene: TRBV15
abundance: -
CDR3nt: TGTGCCACCAGCAGAGGCGAAGGGGCAGGGATTCAGCCCCAGCATTTT
CDR3aa: CATSRGEGAGIQPQHF

d_gene: -
j_gene: TRBJ1-4
v_gene: TRBV7-9
abundance: few
CDR3nt: TGTGCCAGCAGCCCCCAGGGCCAGGGCAACAATGAAAAACTGTTTTTT
CDR3aa: CASSPQGQGNNEKLFF

d_gene: -
j_gene: TRBJ1-6
v_gene: TRBV11-2
abundance: few
CDR3nt: TGTGCCAGCAGGTCCCGGTTCCACTCAAATTCACCCCTCCACTTT
CDR3aa: CASRSRFHSNSPLHF

d_gene: TRBD1
j_gene: TRBJ1-3
v_gene: TRBV19
abundance: -
CDR3nt: TGTGCCAGTAGTGCCGGGACAGACTCTGGAAACACCATATATTTT
CDR3aa: CASSAGTDSGNTIYF

d_gene: -
j_gene: TRBJ1-1
v_gene: TRBV11-1
abundance: -
CDR3nt: TGTGCCAGCAGTTGGGGGGTCAACACTGAAGCTTTCTTT
CDR3aa: CASSWGVNTEAFF

d_gene: -
j_gene: TRBJ1-2
v_gene: TRBV6-2/TRBV6-3
abundance: few
CDR3nt: TGTGCCAGCAGTTACTCGAATACAGGCTATGGCTACACCTTC
CDR3aa: CASSYSNTGYGYTF

d_gene: -
j_gene: TRBJ1-4
v_gene: TRBV6-2/TRBV6-3
abundance: -
CDR3nt: TGTGCCAGCAGTTACGCCCAGACAACAGGGTTAGAAAAACTGTTTTTT
CDR3aa: CASSYAQTTGLEKLFF

d_gene: TRBD1
j_gene: TRBJ2-1
v_gene: TRBV7-8
abundance: -
CDR3nt: TGTGCCAGCAGCTCTAAGACGGCCCCGGGACAGAAAAGGTACAATGAGCAGTTCTTC
CDR3aa: CASSSKTAPGQKRYNEQFF

d_gene: TRBD2
j_gene: TRBJ2-3
v_gene: TRBV28
abundance: -
CDR3nt: TGTGCCAGCAGTTCGCCGGGAGCGGGGGGGCCCGCAGATACGCAGTATTTT
CDR3aa: CASSSPGAGGPADTQYF

d_gene: TRBD1
j_gene: TRBJ1-1
v_gene: TRBV2
abundance: few
CDR3nt: TGTGCCAGCTCCCCGACAGGGACCCCTGAAGCTTTCTTT
CDR3aa: CASSPTGTPEAFF

d_gene: TRBD1
j_gene: TRBJ2-1
v_gene: TRBV2
abundance: -
CDR3nt: TGTGCCAGCAGTGAGGGGACAGGGGGCGAGAATGAGCAGTTCTTC
CDR3aa: CASSEGTGGENEQFF

d_gene: TRBD1
j_gene: TRBJ1-4
v_gene: TRBV19
abundance: once
CDR3nt: TGTGCCAGTAGTATCCCCGGGACAGACAATGAAAAACTGTTTTTT
CDR3aa: CASSIPGTDNEKLFF